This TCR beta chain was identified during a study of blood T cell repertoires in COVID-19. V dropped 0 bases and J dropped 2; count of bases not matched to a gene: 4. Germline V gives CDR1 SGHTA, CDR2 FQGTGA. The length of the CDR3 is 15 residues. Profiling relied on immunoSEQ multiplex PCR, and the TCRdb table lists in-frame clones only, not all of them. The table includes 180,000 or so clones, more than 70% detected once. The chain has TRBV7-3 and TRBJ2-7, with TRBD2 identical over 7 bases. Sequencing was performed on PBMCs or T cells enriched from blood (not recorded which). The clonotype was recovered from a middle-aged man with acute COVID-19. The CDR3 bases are TGTGCCAGCAGCTTAACGGGCGGGGGACCCTACGAGCAGTACTTC. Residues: CASSLTGGGPYEQYF.